The 5 T cell receptor beta chains given below trace back to one sample, sequenced in a study of identifying expanded T cells in peripheral blood. Sequenced by immunoSEQ multiplex PCR; TCRdb stores in-frame clones only, minus some. The sample has about 78,000 clones, approximately 85% seen once; the top ten hold 18%. What was sequenced was blood. Receptor source: a person aged 18 to 75 in good health.

This clone was recorded a few times. V gene TRBV29-1 combines with J gene TRBJ2-2, with D tentatively TRBD1 (6 bases). Trimming took 1 base from V and 2 from J, leaving 8 bases between them. Germline V gives CDR1 SQVTM, CDR2 ANQGSEA. This CDR3 is built from 14 residues. CDR3 region: CSVEGTVNTGELFF. CDR3 coding DNA: TGCAGCGTTGAAGGGACAGTAAACACCGGGGAGCTGTTTTTT.

Here the CDR3 reads CASSGGERVPYGYTF. In DNA, the CDR3 is TGTGCCAGCAGCGGGGGGGAGAGGGTGCCCTATGGCTACACCTTC. The chain employs TRBV9 and TRBJ1-2; the D gene is possibly TRBD1 (5 bases). CDR1 and CDR2 from the germline V gene are SGDLS and YYNGEE. V lost 3 bases and J 4 bases, leaving 16 bases between the germline ends. CDR3 size: 15 residues.

The rearrangement uses TRBV6-5 and TRBJ1-2; 9 bases are shared with TRBD1. This CDR3 contains 15 residues. Trimming cost V 5 bases and J 4 bases; bases outside gene matches: 8. Germline CDR1 MNHEY, CDR2 SVGAGI. CDR3 region: CASSRDRELRYGYTF. CDR3 nucleotide sequence: TGTGCCAGCAGTCGGGACAGGGAATTACGCTATGGCTACACCTTC.

For the CDR3, the DNA is TGTGCCAGTAGCTTCGTTCGACTAGCGGGAGAAGACCAAGAGACCCAGTACTTC. The encoded protein is CASSFVRLAGEDQETQYF. The chain joins TRBV19 to TRBJ2-5, with 12 bases that match TRBD2. Germline V CDR1 and CDR2: LNHDA, SQIVND (reference sequence). V shed 6 bases, J shed 0 bases, and the junction held 11 bases outside the gene matches. This CDR3 has 18 amino acids.

The V and J genes are TRBV5-4 and TRBJ2-7; unclear D gene. Germline V CDR1 and CDR2: SGHNT, YYREEE (reference sequence). The CDR3 is 14 residues long. The V gene lost 0 bases and the J gene lost 2 bases, with 9 bases spanning the gap. CDR3 region: CASSLAGGPYEQYF. CDR3 nucleotides: TGTGCCAGCAGCTTGGCCGGCGGACCCTACGAGCAGTACTTC.